This T cell receptor (beta chain) originates from a study of blood T cell repertoires in COVID-19. Background on the study: The study drew acute and convalescent COVID-19 samples from the United States, Italy and Spain.

Source study methods: Quantification of nucleated cells was approximated via reference gene primer amplification. Some clones are missing from TCRdb's copy, which holds only in-frame ones; the method was immunoSEQ multiplex PCR. That table gives V, J and clone size, and the DNA gave D and trimming. This table holds under 250,000 clones, approximately 81% found once. This clonotype originated in an elderly woman with acute or convalescent COVID-19. The specimen sequenced was peripheral blood.

In DNA, the CDR3 is TGCAGCGTTGAACTATGGACTTACCGGGGCTATGGCTACACCTTC. It specifies CSVELWTYRGYGYTF. This chain uses TRBV29-1 with TRBJ1-2, with D unclear. V was trimmed by 2 bases and J by 4 bases, leaving 17 bases between them. Germline loops: CDR1 SQVTM, CDR2 ANQGSEA. This CDR3 region has 15 residues.